The rows below give T cell receptor beta chains drawn from one sample of a study of human T cells and chemical hapten exposure. TCRdb re-called the RACE reads through MiXCR, storing one row per CDR3 protein. The table records roughly 38,000 distinct CDR3 sequences, approximately 3.6% of them present only once. Sequenced here: whole blood, sampled in connection with sensitization to the hapten diphenylcyclopropenone (DPC). The receptors come from a man in his forties or fifties with alopecia areata. Some clones in this sample may be carry-over from other donors' samples. CDR3s include the opening cysteine and the closing phenylalanine or tryptophan. The D gene is left open where the match is weak. The size entry gives once, few, many or a size class.

D gene: TRBD1; V gene: TRBV5-4; clone size: many; J gene: TRBJ1-2; CDR3 DNA: TGTGCCAGCAGCCCAGGGGGCCGGGTCGATGGCTACACCTTC; CDR3 protein: CASSPGGRVDGYTF
D gene: TRBD2; V gene: TRBV7-2; clone size: many; J gene: TRBJ2-5; CDR3 DNA: TGTGCCAGCAGCTTTGGACTAGCGGGAGGATCAGAGACCCAGTACTTC; CDR3 protein: CASSFGLAGGSETQYF
D gene: TRBD1; V gene: TRBV6-5; clone size: few; J gene: TRBJ2-2; CDR3 DNA: TGTGCCAGCAGTCCGGGACAGTACTCGCTGGCGCGCGGGGAGCTGTTTTTT; CDR3 protein: CASSPGQYSLARGELFF
D gene: TRBD2; V gene: TRBV2; clone size: many; J gene: TRBJ2-1; CDR3 DNA: TGTGCCAGCAGTGAAAGACTAGCGGGATTGGCTGAGCAGTTCTTC; CDR3 protein: CASSERLAGLAEQFF
D gene: NA; V gene: TRBV24-1; clone size: many; J gene: TRBJ2-1; CDR3 DNA: TGTGCCACCAGCCTCCCGGGACTTTACAATGAGCAGTTCTTC; CDR3 protein: CATSLPGLYNEQFF
D gene: NA; V gene: TRBV20-1; clone size: many; J gene: TRBJ1-1; CDR3 DNA: TGCAGTGCTAGGGACACTGAAGCTTTCTTT; CDR3 protein: CSARDTEAFF
D gene: NA; V gene: TRBV7-9; clone size: many; J gene: TRBJ2-7; CDR3 DNA: TGTGCCAGCAGCTTAGACCCTCGGCGACCCAGGGGGGGGCAGTACTTC; CDR3 protein: CASSLDPRRPRGGQYF
D gene: TRBD1; V gene: TRBV29-1; clone size: many; J gene: TRBJ2-1; CDR3 DNA: TGCAGCGTCCCTAGGACAGGGAGCTCCTACAATGAGCAGTTCTTC; CDR3 protein: CSVPRTGSSYNEQFF
D gene: NA; V gene: TRBV4-1; clone size: many; J gene: TRBJ1-5; CDR3 DNA: TGCGCCAGCAGCCAAGTGACGGGTGAATGGAATCAGCCCCAGCATTTT; CDR3 protein: CASSQVTGEWNQPQHF
D gene: TRBD2; V gene: TRBV7-9; clone size: many; J gene: TRBJ2-5; CDR3 DNA: TGTGCCAGCAGCACCCCTAGCGGGAGGTACGAGACCCAGTACTTC; CDR3 protein: CASSTPSGRYETQYF
D gene: NA; V gene: TRBV19; clone size: few; J gene: TRBJ1-1; CDR3 DNA: TGTGCCAGTAGTATACTCCTCCCATTAGGACGGCAGAACACTGAAGCTTTCTTT; CDR3 protein: CASSILLPLGRQNTEAFF
D gene: NA; V gene: TRBV5-1; clone size: many; J gene: TRBJ1-1; CDR3 DNA: TGCGCCAGCAGGCGTACAGGGACAATTGAAGCTTTCTTT; CDR3 protein: CASRRTGTIEAFF
D gene: TRBD1; V gene: TRBV28; clone size: many; J gene: TRBJ1-5; CDR3 DNA: TGTGCCAGCAGTTTAACCGGGGCAGGGGGCTTTCAGCCCCAGCATTTT; CDR3 protein: CASSLTGAGGFQPQHF
D gene: NA; V gene: TRBV15; clone size: many; J gene: TRBJ2-3; CDR3 DNA: TGTGCCACCAGCAGAGTTGGGGGACTGGCAGATACGCAGTATTTT; CDR3 protein: CATSRVGGLADTQYF
D gene: NA; V gene: TRBV28; clone size: many; J gene: TRBJ1-2; CDR3 DNA: TGTGCCAGCAACCCCCCTGTGGTAGACGGCTACACCTTC; CDR3 protein: CASNPPVVDGYTF